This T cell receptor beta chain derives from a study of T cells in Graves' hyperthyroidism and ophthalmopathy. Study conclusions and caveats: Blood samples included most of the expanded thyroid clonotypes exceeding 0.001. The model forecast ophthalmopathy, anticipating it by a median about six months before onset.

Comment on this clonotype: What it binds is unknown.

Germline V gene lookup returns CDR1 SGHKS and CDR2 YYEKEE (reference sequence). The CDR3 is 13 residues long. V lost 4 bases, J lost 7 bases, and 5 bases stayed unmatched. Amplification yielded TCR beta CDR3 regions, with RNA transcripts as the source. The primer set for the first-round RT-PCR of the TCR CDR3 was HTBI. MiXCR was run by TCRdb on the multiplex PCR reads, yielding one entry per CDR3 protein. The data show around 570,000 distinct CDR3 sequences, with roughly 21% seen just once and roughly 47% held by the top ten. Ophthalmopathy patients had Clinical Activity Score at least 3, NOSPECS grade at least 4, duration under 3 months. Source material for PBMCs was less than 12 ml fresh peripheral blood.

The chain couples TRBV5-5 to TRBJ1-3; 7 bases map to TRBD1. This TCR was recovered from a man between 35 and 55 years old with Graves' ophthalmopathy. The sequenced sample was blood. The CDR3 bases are TGTGCCAGCAGCCCACAGGGGCGTAACACCATATATTTT. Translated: CASSPQGRNTIYF. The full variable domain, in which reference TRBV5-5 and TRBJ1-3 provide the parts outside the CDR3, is DAGVTQSPTHLIKTRGQQVTLRCSPISGHKSVSWYQQVLGQGPQFIFQYYEKEERGRGNFPDRFSARQFPNYSSELNVNALLLGDSALYLCASSPQGRNTIYFGEGSWLTVV.